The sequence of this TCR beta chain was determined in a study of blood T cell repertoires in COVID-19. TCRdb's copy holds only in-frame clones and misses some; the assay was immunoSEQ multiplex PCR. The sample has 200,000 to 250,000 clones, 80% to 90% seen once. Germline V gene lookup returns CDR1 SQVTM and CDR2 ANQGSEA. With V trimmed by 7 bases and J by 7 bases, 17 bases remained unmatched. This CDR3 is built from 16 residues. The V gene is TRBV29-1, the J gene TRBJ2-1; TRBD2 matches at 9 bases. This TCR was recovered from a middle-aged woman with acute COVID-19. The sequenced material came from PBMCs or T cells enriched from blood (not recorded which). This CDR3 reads CSGRGIPRLAENEQFF. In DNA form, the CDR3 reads TGCAGCGGGAGGGGAATACCCAGACTAGCGGAAAATGAGCAGTTCTTC.